This T cell receptor (beta chain) stems from a study of blood T cell repertoires in COVID-19. This CDR3 has 15 residues. The trim removed 4 bases at V and 5 bases at J, leaving 7 bases unmatched. CDR1 and CDR2 (germline): MGHDK, SYGVNS. Assay used: immunoSEQ multiplex PCR; TCRdb lists only in-frame clones, some missing. Among around 35,000 clones listed, around nine tenths were seen once. The specimen sequenced was peripheral blood. J is TRBJ2-1 and V is TRBV25-1, with 8 bases identical to TRBD1. The sequence came from a human donor in a cohort sampled during active COVID-19. The DNA for the CDR3 is TGTGCCAGCAGTGGAAACCGGGACAGGAACAATGAGCAGTTCTTC. Translating gives CASSGNRDRNNEQFF.